This TCR beta chain was identified in a study of T cell repertoires in cytomegalovirus infection. Study summary: Based on public TCR beta signatures, there were indications of CMV infection and of a matching HLA type. Study-level points and caveats: The ex vivo response was dominated by HLA-C-restricted CMV-specific TCR beta clonotypes.

Of note for this clonotype: Antigen specificity is unknown.

TCRdb recomputed calls from the reads with MiXCR, one row per CDR3 protein. The sample yields about 190,000 distinct CDR3 sequences, roughly 9% seen once. The sequencing input was PBMCs. This TCR came from a human donor in good health (CMV status not recorded). Some clones in this sample may be carry-over from other donors' samples.

CDR3 coding DNA: TGTGCCACCAGTGATCCCGCCTGGACAGGCGGTGCCGGGGAGCTGTTTTTT. Protein product: CATSDPAWTGGAGELFF. The rearrangement links TRBV24-1 to TRBJ2-2; TRBD1 matches 7 bases. Germline CDR1 and CDR2: KGHDR and SFDVKD. CDR3 length: 17 amino acids. V gave up 3 bases and J gave up 6 bases; unmatched junction bases: 12.